These 16 T cell receptor beta chains originate from one sample sequenced in a study of T cells in Graves' hyperthyroidism and ophthalmopathy. Researchers amplified the TCR beta CDR3 regions from RNA transcripts. TCR CDR3 underwent first-round RT-PCR with the HTBI primer set. TCRdb itself ran the multiplex PCR reads through MiXCR, one entry per CDR3 protein. The sample includes 600,000 to 700,000 distinct CDR3 sequences, nearly 45% seen only once; the top ten take more than 7%. Specimen: peripheral blood or thyroid tissue (not recorded which). The receptors stem from an adult man with Graves' disease, either hyperthyroidism or ophthalmopathy (not recorded which).

The rearrangement links TRBV13 to TRBJ2-7; D remains ambiguous. The CDR3 consists of 16 residues. V was clipped by 1 base and J by 1 base, with 14 bases between them. Germline V gene sequence: CDR1 PRHDT, CDR2 FYEKMQ (reference sequence). In DNA form, the CDR3 reads TGTGCCAGCAGCTTAGAGGGCAGAGCCTTTTCCTACGAGCAGTACTTC. This sequence encodes CASSLEGRAFSYEQYF.

This clonotype occurred a few times. The chain has TRBV25-1 and TRBJ1-1, with 7 bases fitting TRBD1. This CDR3 region has 14 residues. Germline trimming cut 5 bases from V and 5 bases from J; bases unmatched to any gene: 8. Germline CDR1 is MGHDK and CDR2 is SYGVNS. The CDR3 protein is CASSIQGSQTEAFF. Here the CDR3 DNA reads TGTGCCAGCAGTATACAGGGGAGTCAAACTGAAGCTTTCTTT.

This clonotype occurred many times. This chain uses TRBV13 with TRBJ2-5, with 7 bases aligning to TRBD2. The V gene's germline CDR1 is PRHDT and CDR2 FYEKMQ (reference sequence). With 0 bases clipped from V and 5 bases from J, the junction kept 3 bases outside the gene matches. This CDR3 has 14 residues. The CDR3 sequence: CASSLGLALETQYF. Written as DNA, the CDR3 is TGTGCCAGCAGCTTAGGACTAGCGCTTGAGACCCAGTACTTC.

This chain uses TRBV29-1 with TRBJ2-7; 7 bases align to TRBD1. The ends lost 3 bases at V and 3 bases at J; junction bases unmatched: 5. Germline V lookup: CDR1 SQVTM, CDR2 ANQGSEA. The CDR3 sequence is 13 residues long. The CDR3 coding sequence is TGCAGCGTTGAGGGACAGAAGCGCTACGAGCAGTACTTC. Protein product: CSVEGQKRYEQYF.

The chain combines TRBV6-5 with TRBJ1-4; D is unresolved. Between the trimmed V and J ends, which lost 8 bases and 6 bases, there was a span of 10 bases. The CDR3 is made up of 12 amino acids. Looked up from germline, CDR1 is MNHEY and CDR2 is SVGAGI. As DNA, the CDR3 is TGTGCCAGCGTTCACGGGGATGAAAAACTGTTTTTT. Its translation is CASVHGDEKLFF.

The V gene is TRBV2, the J gene TRBJ2-7; perhaps TRBD1 as D (6 bases). The germline V gene has CDR1 SNHLY and CDR2 FYNNEI. Between the trimmed V and J ends, which lost 6 bases and 6 bases, there was a span of 18 bases. This CDR3 is built from 14 residues. CDR3 coding DNA: TGTGCCAGCAGCCCTGGGGGCAGGGCGGCCGAGCAGTACTTC. It translates to CASSPGGRAAEQYF.

The sample holds a few counts of this clonotype. The chain uses TRBV6-6 and TRBJ1-2; D call uncertain. V lost 5 bases to trimming and J lost 2 bases, with 15 bases between them. The CDR3 extends over 15 amino acids. The germline V gene encodes CDR1 MNHNY and CDR2 SVGAGI (reference sequence). The CDR3 is CASSENMDLNYGYTF. The CDR3 DNA reads as TGTGCCAGCAGTGAAAACATGGACCTAAACTATGGCTACACCTTC.

The rearrangement links TRBV7-2 to TRBJ1-2; perhaps TRBD1 as D (6 bases). V gave up 0 bases and J gave up 2 bases, with 16 bases separating them. The length of the CDR3 is 17 residues. The V gene's germline CDR1 is SGHTA and CDR2 FQGNSA. CDR3 in amino acids: CASSLATQGGGNYGYTF. CDR3 nucleotides: TGTGCCAGCAGCTTAGCTACCCAGGGCGGGGGCAACTATGGCTACACCTTC.

J is TRBJ2-7 and V is TRBV20-1; 9 bases are a match to TRBD1. The CDR3 runs 13 residues. Germline values: CDR1 DFQATT, CDR2 SNEGSKA (reference sequence). Trimming took 6 bases from V and 5 from J; bases not matched to a gene: 8. CDR3 sequence reads: CSASRGQGHEQYF. Here the CDR3 DNA reads TGCAGTGCCAGCAGGGGACAGGGCCACGAGCAGTACTTC.

The chain joins TRBV6-5 to TRBJ2-7, with D possibly called TRBD1 or TRBD2 (5 bases each). The V gene's germline CDR1 is MNHEY and CDR2 SVGAGI. The germline V and J ends were trimmed by 6 bases and 4 bases, with 25 bases remaining between them. The CDR3 runs to 17 residues. The CDR3 bases are TGTGCCAGCAGCTTAACTGGAATTTCCGGGACGCCTTACGAGCAGTACTTC. It translates to CASSLTGISGTPYEQYF.

This chain connects TRBV7-3 to TRBJ1-3, with D hard to call. The V and J ends lost 5 bases and 4 bases respectively, with 15 bases between them. Germline CDR1 reads SGHTA; CDR2 reads FQGTGA. The CDR3 contains 15 residues. The CDR3 loop reads CASSQNRGRGNTIYF. The DNA for the CDR3 is TGTGCCAGCAGCCAAAATCGAGGCAGAGGAAACACCATATATTTT.

Here the CDR3 reads CSVVMRGLGAFF. The CDR3 coding sequence is TGCAGCGTTGTTATGAGGGGGTTGGGGGCTTTCTTT. The rearrangement links TRBV29-1 to TRBJ1-1; possible D gene TRBD1, 6 bases. CDR1 and CDR2 (germline): SQVTM, ANQGSEA. V lost 4 bases and J lost 11, with 17 bases in between. The CDR3 is 12 residues long.

This clonotype was found a few times. The chain uses TRBV20-1 and TRBJ2-7; a possible D gene is TRBD2 (6 bases). V dropped 6 bases and J dropped 2 bases, with 11 bases sitting between them. There are 12 residues in the CDR3. Looked up from germline, CDR1 is DFQATT and CDR2 is SNEGSKA (reference sequence). CDR3 DNA: TGCAGTGCAGGGACTGCCGCCTACGAGCAGTACTTC. It codes for CSAGTAAYEQYF.

The rearrangement links TRBV2 to TRBJ1-5; 7 bases fit TRBD1. With V trimmed by 6 bases and J by 0 bases, 14 bases remained unmatched. The CDR3 extends over 18 amino acids. Germline CDR1 reads SNHLY; CDR2 reads FYNNEI. CDR3: CASSANNYGTVSNQPQHF. DNA for the CDR3: TGTGCCAGCAGCGCCAATAACTATGGGACAGTTAGCAATCAGCCCCAGCATTTT.

Remarks on this clonotype: Sequence at one end of the junction differs from germline and may be a read error. This rearrangement joins TRBV2 to TRBJ1-1; D is ambiguous. Germline CDR1 reads SNHLY; CDR2 reads FYNNEI. This CDR3 contains 14 residues. The CDR3 nucleotides read TGCGCCAGCAGCTTGATTTTCGGGGACACTGAAGCTTTCTTT. Translating gives CASSLIFGDTEAFF.

V and J are TRBV7-9 and TRBJ2-7, with D possibly being TRBD1 (6 bases). The V end was cut by 4 bases, the J end by 2 bases, with 15 bases between. Looked up from germline, CDR1 is SEHNR and CDR2 is FQNEAQ (reference sequence). The length of the CDR3 is 15 residues. Here the CDR3 reads CASSSENRVTYEQYF. CDR3 DNA: TGTGCCAGCAGCTCAGAGAACAGGGTCACCTACGAGCAGTACTTC.